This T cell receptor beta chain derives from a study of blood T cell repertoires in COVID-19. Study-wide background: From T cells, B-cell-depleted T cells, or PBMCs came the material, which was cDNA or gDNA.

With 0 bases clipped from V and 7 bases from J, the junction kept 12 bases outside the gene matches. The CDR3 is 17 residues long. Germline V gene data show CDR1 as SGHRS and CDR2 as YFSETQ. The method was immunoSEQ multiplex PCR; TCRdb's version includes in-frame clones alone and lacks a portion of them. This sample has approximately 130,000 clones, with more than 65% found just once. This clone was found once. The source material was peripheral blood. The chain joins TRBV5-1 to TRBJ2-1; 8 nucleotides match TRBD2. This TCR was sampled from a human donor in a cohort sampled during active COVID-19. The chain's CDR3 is CASSLGEAGGKGNEQFF. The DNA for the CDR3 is TGCGCCAGCAGCTTGGGAGAGGCGGGAGGAAAGGGGAATGAGCAGTTCTTC.